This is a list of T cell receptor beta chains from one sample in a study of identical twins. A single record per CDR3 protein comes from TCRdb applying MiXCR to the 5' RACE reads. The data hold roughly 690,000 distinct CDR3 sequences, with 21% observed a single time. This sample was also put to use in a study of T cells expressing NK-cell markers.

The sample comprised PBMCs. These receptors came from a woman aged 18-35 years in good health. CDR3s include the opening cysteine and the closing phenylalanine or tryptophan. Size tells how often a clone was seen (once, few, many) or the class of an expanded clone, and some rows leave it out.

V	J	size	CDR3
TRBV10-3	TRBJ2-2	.	CATAPGQGNTGELFF
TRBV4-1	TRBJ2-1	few	CASSQDRGQSHRQFF
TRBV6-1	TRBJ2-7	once	CASSQGRAGSYEQYF
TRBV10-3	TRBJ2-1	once	CAIRTGGVNEQFF
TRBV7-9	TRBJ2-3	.	CASKQGGGDTQYF
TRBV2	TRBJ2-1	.	CASSGGGVDEQFF
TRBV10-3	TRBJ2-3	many	CAISERSSTDTQYF
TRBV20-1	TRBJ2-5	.	CSARSGSWETQYF
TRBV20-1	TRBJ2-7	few	CSARDPSGSDDEQYF
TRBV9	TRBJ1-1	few	CASSPKGGGSRLTEAFF
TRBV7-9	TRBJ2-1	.	CASSGRKGPHNEQFF
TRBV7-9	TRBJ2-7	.	CASTKADFTSYEQYF
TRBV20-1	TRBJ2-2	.	CSAPKAASGAGELFF
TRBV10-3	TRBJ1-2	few	CAISDRVLLDYGYTF
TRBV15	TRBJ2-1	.	CATSVEFVVEQFF
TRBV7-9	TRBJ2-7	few	CASSQSGRFYEQYF
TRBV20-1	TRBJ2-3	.	CSARARLGSPDTQYF
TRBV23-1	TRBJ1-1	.	CASSSTRGGTEAFF
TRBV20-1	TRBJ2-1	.	CSARDPREWGNEQFF
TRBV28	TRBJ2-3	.	CASRTLLRDTQYF
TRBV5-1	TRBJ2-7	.	CASSLVPSGEQYF
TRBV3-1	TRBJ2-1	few	CASSRWDRGSGNNEQFF
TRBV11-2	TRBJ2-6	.	CASSLLRGANVLTF
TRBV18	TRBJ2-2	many	CASSHLQGSGELFF
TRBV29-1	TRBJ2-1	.	CSGGGLAANEQFF
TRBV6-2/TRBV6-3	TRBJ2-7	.	CATLPHGVVGSREPTYEQYF
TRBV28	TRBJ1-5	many	CASSGTEGRVRPQHF
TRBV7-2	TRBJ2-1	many	CASSGGPISYNEQFF
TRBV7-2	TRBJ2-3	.	CASSPSWAKDTQYF
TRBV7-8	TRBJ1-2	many	CASSSKGTANNYGYTF
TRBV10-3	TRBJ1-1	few	CAISGTDLGDTEAFF
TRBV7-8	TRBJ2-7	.	CASSLHDAATGEQYF
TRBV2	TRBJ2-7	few	CATLRPGNYEQYF
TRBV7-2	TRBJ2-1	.	CASSFWAGGYNEQFF
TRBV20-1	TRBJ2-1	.	CSARDRAGSYNEQFF
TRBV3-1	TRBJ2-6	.	CASSLAAQAISGANVLTF
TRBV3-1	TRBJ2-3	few	CASREGLGGADTQYF
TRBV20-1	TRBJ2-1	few	CSAREAGGGNNEQFF
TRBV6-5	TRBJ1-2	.	CASRSVRYGYTF
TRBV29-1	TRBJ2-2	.	CSVGAGSTGELFF
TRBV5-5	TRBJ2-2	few	CASSPGDRVNTGELFF
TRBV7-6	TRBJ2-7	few	CASSRLLSSYEQYF